Listed here is a single TCR beta chain. This clonotype was detected ten times or more. This receptor's antigen is unknown. Base-call qualities are not available, and no considerably larger clone is one nucleotide away. The time point label, as the study defines it: newly diagnosed GD, antithyroid drugs for less than 3 months. RNA was extracted from PBMCs in TRIzol for both TCR sequencing and RNA sequencing. The diagnosis of Graves' disease followed American Thyroid Association guidelines. Recruitment of patients was carried out at an endocrinology department in Xi'an, China. From each patient, 7.5 to 9.5 milliliters of peripheral blood was collected into an EDTA anticoagulant tube. PBMCs were isolated by Ficoll Paque Plus density gradient separation without further T cell sorting. RNA quality was checked with an Agilent 2100 Bioanalyzer and agarose gel, and concentration with a NanoDrop 2000. This entry comes from a study of regulatory T cells in long-lasting Graves disease listed by TCRdb under 2021. For the study in its entirety: Patients with newly diagnosed Graves' disease had been on antithyroid drugs for under 3 months. A total of about 33 samples underwent TCR sequencing, from 13 patients with persistent Graves' disease and 20 patients with newly diagnosed Graves' disease. The study took place in China and was registered as a clinical trial. Peripheral blood TCR sequencing and RNA sequencing compared persistent Graves' disease patients with newly diagnosed Graves' disease patients. Findings and caveats that apply to the study as a whole: Compared with newly diagnosed patients, patients with persistent Graves' disease had lower TCR Shannon entropy and fewer highly expanded clones, which suggests clonal expansion. Only the TCR beta chain was sequenced and analyzed. Persistent disease showed preferential use of TRBV28, TRBJ1-2 and TRBJ2-5, whereas newly diagnosed disease favored TRBV20-1 and TRBJ2-1. Because the primary lesion, thyroid tissue, could not be accessed, the study looked at peripheral blood alone. The authors noted that the small sample size was a limitation that may lower accuracy. A larger number of public clonotypes was shared among persistent patients (approximately 2,500) than among newly diagnosed patients (roughly 930).

The germline V gene encodes CDR1 MNHNS and CDR2 SASEGT. The germline V and J ends show losses of 8 bases and 1 base respectively, and no gene match explains 12 bases of the junction. The CDR3 contains 17 residues, cysteine and phenylalanine counted. The DNA shown is the 51-base CDR3, in frame from base 1. The library was generated by multiplex PCR. The data were produced on an Illumina HiSeq 4000. To build TCR beta libraries, CDR3 regions were amplified by Arm-PCR using iRepertoire HTBI primers. Before sequencing, the PCR products underwent gel purification. The original pipeline was this. A total of roughly 65 TRBV and more than twelve TRBJ segments were identified across samples and were used for gene usage analysis of CDR3 amino acid clonotypes. COPE and FqMerger were used to merge filtered high-quality paired reads into contigs. BLAST was used to align contigs to IMGT TRBV, TRBD and TRBJ reference genes, and CDR3 was defined according to IMGT. Any clonotype with a frequency above 0.1% was counted as a highly expanded clone. Repertoire diversity was measured by Shannon entropy, and V-J evenness by the Gini coefficient. Public clonotypes were defined as clonotypes shared by more than one individual. Clones were called with MiXCR by TCRdb after fastp trimmed the public reads at Q25, and only in-frame beta chains were retained. Every entry covers one CDR3 protein and lists the most common genes and DNA from its rows. What appears here as the V and J calls and clone size reflects TCRdb's work, not the paper's. This sample has some 250,000 distinct CDR3 sequences in its table, and around a sixth of those were observed once. The top ten clonotypes cover about 15% of the sample.

This same sample was also taken into another study, of T cells in Graves' hyperthyroidism and ophthalmopathy. In that second paper, the authors write: A patient counted as having stable Graves' hyperthyroidism if no progression to ophthalmopathy occurred over 18 months of follow-up. Hyperthyroidism patients were aged 18 to 65 years and newly diagnosed, with disease duration of less than 2 months. The study excluded patients with uncontrolled infections, other autoimmune diseases, pregnancy or lactation. Diagnoses were established on the basis of clinical symptoms, serum thyroxine and TRAb, thyroid ultrasound, and orbital computed tomography. A first-round RT-PCR of the TCR CDR3 used the HTBI primer set with the Qiagen OneStep RT-PCR kit. Blood samples also contained most of the expanded thyroid clonotypes (frequency above 0.001), which suggests that blood repertoires may reflect thyroid immune responses. A 13 V-J signature model separated ophthalmopathy from stable hyperthyroidism, with over 85% sensitivity and just under 84% specificity in cross-validation and 80%/75% in testing. In validation, the model predicted progression to ophthalmopathy with over 60% sensitivity and 72% to 75% specificity, a median of about 6.7 months before onset. A discovery cohort of 95 to 100 patients, fewer than 50 with Graves' ophthalmopathy and fewer than 65 with stable Graves' hyperthyroidism, was used to find distinguishing TCR V-J signatures. Prospective prediction of ophthalmopathy was tested in an independent validation cohort consisting of some 18 hyperthyroidism patients and approximately 16 patients who later progressed to ophthalmopathy. The approximately 100 discovery patients were divided at random into training and test sets in a 7:3 ratio. Thyroid tissue and blood T-cell repertoires from roughly six Graves' hyperthyroidism patients were also compared in the study. Once sampling was done, hyperthyroidism patients were given methimazole at a starting dose of 30 mg daily, whereas ophthalmopathy patients were given high-dose intravenous methylprednisolone. The libraries were constructed in a second round of multiplex PCR and then size-selected and purified. Paired-end sequencing of the libraries was performed with 100 bp reads on an Illumina HiSeq2000. SOAPnuke was used to process the raw data, with reads discarded if the reads contained adapters or uncalled bases, had a mean Phred below 15, or lacked an exact constant-primer or identifier match. COPE v1.2.5 was used to merge the high-quality paired reads, and each unique nucleotide sequence was defined as a clonotype. MiTCR v1.1 was used to align clonotypes to the IMGT TRBV, TRBD and TRBJ reference segments. The analysis included only V-J combinations with a frequency above 0.0001, which together covered around 99% of the repertoires. The TCS score was defined as F50 (clonal expansion) divided by E x V (chaos), with BLOSUM62-based TCRdist calculated between CDR3 peptides within each V-J. Welch's t-statistics and random forest reduced around 520 V-J features to 10 to 15, which were used in a naive Bayes classifier (R e1071). Sample size was not statistically predetermined, and blinding of investigators to group allocation was not performed. According to the paper, TCR Vbeta CDR3 sequencing was carried out on over 130 peripheral blood samples, which came from some 41 ophthalmopathy, fewer than 80 hyperthyroidism and some 17 progressor patients.

The TCR was taken from a woman in her 30s with Graves disease. Donor details come from another sample of the same person, matched by shared clones. Rearrangement joined TRBV6-1 to TRBJ1-5, with 9 bases aligning to TRBD1. This material consisted of peripheral blood mononuclear cells (PBMCs), taken at new diagnosis, from a patient treated with antithyroid drugs. The CDR3 protein sequence reads: CASGGTGMWSSNQPQHF. The DNA reads TGTGCCAGCGGGGGGACAGGGATGTGGTCGAGCAATCAGCCCCAGCATTTT.